Included here is one TCR beta chain sequence, with context. Antigen: not known. The sample belongs to a study of T cell clones after liver transplantation. Study in general: A pre-transplant mixed lymphocyte reaction with TCRbeta sequencing defined graft-donor-reactive clones followed in post-transplant blood. Timepoints were pre-transplant, pre-withdrawal, and after withdrawal was completed or failed. Pre-transplant mixed lymphocyte reactions yielded third-party-reactive TCRbeta sequences as comparators for graft-donor-reactive sequences.

The study, taken as a whole, reports: In 5 of 8 subjects, circulating graft-donor-reactive CD4 TCRbeta sequences fell significantly after transplant.

Assay used: immunoSEQ multiplex PCR; TCRdb lists only in-frame clones, some missing. The sample shows roughly 18,000 clones, 80% to 90% of them seen only once. The CDR3 length is 15 residues. V lost 0 bases and J 9 bases, leaving 15 bases between the germline ends. Germline CDR1 and CDR2: SGHAT and FQNNGV. The chain uses TRBV11-2 and TRBJ2-1, with D hard to call. This clonotype was sampled from a human patient who received a liver transplant. Some T cells may arise from the graft donor. The sequenced sample was CD8+ T cells from blood, obtained 45 to 47 months after liver transplant. The CDR3 spells CASSLEIKGGFEQFF. The CDR3 DNA sequence: TGTGCCAGCAGCTTAGAGATAAAGGGCGGTTTTGAGCAGTTCTTC. The whole variable domain, filled in from reference TRBV11-2 and TRBJ2-1, reads EAGVAQSPRYKIIEKRQSVAFWCNPISGHATLYWYQQILGQGPKLLIQFQNNGVVDDSQLPKDRFSAERLKGVDSTLKIQPAKLEDSAVYLCASSLEIKGGFEQFFGPGTRLTVL.